A selection of T cell receptor beta chains follows, all from one sample in a study of T-cell memory formation after mild COVID-19. MiXCR, run by TCRdb on the 5' RACE reads, gives a single entry per CDR3 protein. The table includes under 550,000 distinct CDR3 sequences, roughly 18% detected once. The source material was PBMCs or a T cell subset sorted from them (not recorded which). The receptors were sampled from a man younger than 35 who had mild COVID-19 (a few samples of this study predate the infection). Cell type and time point are not known. The CDR3 runs from the conserved cysteine through the conserved F or W. The D gene is left open where the match is weak. For some rows the clone size is stated as once, few or many, or as a class when expanded; others skip it.

CDR3nt	CDR3aa	j_gene	d_gene	abundance	v_gene
TGTGCCAGCAGCTCACAGGGGAGGGAGACCCAGTACTTC	CASSSQGRETQYF	TRBJ2-5	-	many	TRBV5-6
TGCGCCAGCAGCCAAGTGGGCCAGGGCCAGGGCTACACCTTC	CASSQVGQGQGYTF	TRBJ1-2	-	-	TRBV4-3
TGTGCCAGCAGCAAACAACGGGAAAACATTCAGTACTTC	CASSKQRENIQYF	TRBJ2-4	-	-	TRBV21-1
TGCAGTGCGAGAATTGAGATGACAGGGACCTATGGCTACACCTTC	CSARIEMTGTYGYTF	TRBJ1-2	TRBD1	-	TRBV20-1
TGCGCCAGCAGCCAAGTCGTAGGGAGTGAGCAGTTCTTC	CASSQVVGSEQFF	TRBJ2-1	-	-	TRBV4-1
TGCAGCGTTGCCATAGGAGTCGGCTATGGCTACACCTTC	CSVAIGVGYGYTF	TRBJ1-2	-	-	TRBV29-1
TGCAGTGCTAGTAATAGCGGGGGCTACACCGGGGAGCTGTTTTTT	CSASNSGGYTGELFF	TRBJ2-2	TRBD2	-	TRBV20-1
TGCAGTGCTCCCTCCGGGACTAGCGGGGGTCCTGTAGAGACCCAGTACTTC	CSAPSGTSGGPVETQYF	TRBJ2-5	TRBD2	few	TRBV20-1
TGTGCCAGCAGCTTAGATGTCAGGACAGGGAACACCGGGGAGCTGTTTTTT	CASSLDVRTGNTGELFF	TRBJ2-2	TRBD1	-	TRBV11-2
TGTGCCACCGTTGGAACCACAGATACGCAGTATTTT	CATVGTTDTQYF	TRBJ2-3	-	-	TRBV19
TGTGCCAGCAGCCCATCCCGGACAGGGACTCGGGAAAAACTGTTTTTT	CASSPSRTGTREKLFF	TRBJ1-4	TRBD1	-	TRBV7-9
TGCAGTGCTAGGACAGGGGGTGATGAAGCTTTCTTT	CSARTGGDEAFF	TRBJ1-1	TRBD1	few	TRBV20-1